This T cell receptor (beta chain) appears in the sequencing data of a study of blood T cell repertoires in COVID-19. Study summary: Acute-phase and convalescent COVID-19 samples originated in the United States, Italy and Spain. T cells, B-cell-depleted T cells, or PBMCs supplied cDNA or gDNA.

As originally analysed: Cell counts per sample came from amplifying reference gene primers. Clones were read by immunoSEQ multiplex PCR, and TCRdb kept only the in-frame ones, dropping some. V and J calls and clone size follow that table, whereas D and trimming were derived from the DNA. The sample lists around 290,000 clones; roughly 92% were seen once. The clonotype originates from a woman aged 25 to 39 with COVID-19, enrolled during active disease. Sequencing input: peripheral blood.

The CDR3 DNA reads TGTGCCAGCAGCCAGGACAGGGCGAACACTGAAGCTTTCTTT. Translation: CASSQDRANTEAFF. This sequence joins TRBV6-5 and TRBJ1-1; 8 bases line up with TRBD1. V gave up 6 bases and J gave up 1 base; unmatched junction bases: 4. The CDR3 is 14 residues long. Germline V gives CDR1 MNHEY, CDR2 SVGAGI.